This TCR beta chain was sequenced for a study of graft-versus-host responses after intestinal transplantation. Study as a whole: Among the recipients, transplants were multivisceral, liver-intestinal, or isolated intestinal.

This table comes from immunoSEQ multiplex PCR, and its TCRdb copy is limited to in-frame clones, with some not included. This sample has 70,000 to 95,000 clones, with about 93% found just once. Comments on this clone: Antigen unknown.

Overall study findings and caveats: There was an association between peak levels of circulating GvH clones and early post-transplant HvG declines. Recipient marrow contained GvH clones, some of which appeared first in ileum or blood.

The material sequenced was unstimulated CD8+ T cells sorted from spleen or lymph node cells, taken before transplant. The receptor's source is a human donor who was the organ donor for an intestinal transplant.

The CDR3 bases are TGTGCCAGCAGCTTGGGACTAGCGAACTACGAGCAGTACTTC. Its protein is CASSLGLANYEQYF. The genes are TRBV5-6 and TRBJ2-7; 8 nucleotides match TRBD2. The CDR3 is 14 residues long. In germline, CDR1 is SGHDT, CDR2 YYEEEE. Trimming took 0 bases from V and 3 from J; bases not matched to a gene: 2.